The following is a TCR beta chain sequence with its context. Its antigen is still unknown. Germline V gene sequence: CDR1 MNHEY, CDR2 SMNVEV (reference sequence). The V gene lost 4 bases and the J gene lost 1 base, with 12 bases spanning the gap. This CDR3 is built from 15 residues. The record originates from a study of T cells after yellow fever vaccination. On the study more broadly: Any fraction with a low cell number was prepared using SMART-Seq v4 Ultra Low Input. The study, taken as a whole, reports: Detected again after the booster were most primary-vaccination clones, at about 96% CD4 and around 91% CD8.

TCRdb re-called the 5' RACE reads through MiXCR, storing one row per CDR3 protein. The table lists approximately 450,000 distinct CDR3 sequences, around 19% of them singletons. Sample: PBMCs, taken before the yellow fever booster vaccination. This receptor was taken from a man between 18 and 29 years old who received the YFV17D yellow fever vaccine. The chain is built from TRBV27 and TRBJ2-3; no firm D call. The CDR3 sequence: CASSSTSLRTDTQYF. The CDR3 DNA reads as TGTGCCAGCAGTTCCACCTCGCTCCGCACAGATACGCAGTATTTT.